This T cell receptor beta chain was captured in a study of blood T cell repertoires in COVID-19. The CDR3 sequence is 19 residues long. Unmatched junction bases numbered 17, after V lost 5 bases and J lost 9 bases. Germline-derived CDR1 and CDR2 are SGHRS and YFSETQ. Sequencing was performed with immunoSEQ multiplex PCR; in TCRdb, only in-frame clones are kept and a portion is missing. The sample gives roughly 700,000 clones, 85% to 90% of which show up once; under 0.3% is in the top ten. Sequenced: peripheral blood. The chain employs TRBV5-1 and TRBJ2-2, with 15 bases that match TRBD2. The receptor was isolated from a woman aged 18-29 years with acute or convalescent COVID-19. CDR3 DNA: TGCGCCAGCAGTCCCAGGACTAGCGGGGGGGCCAAAGCCTCTAGGGAGCTGTTTTTT. It yields the protein CASSPRTSGGAKASRELFF.